The 5 T cell receptor beta chains reported below all come from one sample, sequenced in a study of regulatory T cells in long-lasting Graves disease. Arm-PCR of CDR3 regions with iRepertoire HTBI primers generated TCR beta libraries. TCRdb fed the multiplex PCR reads into MiXCR, producing one record per CDR3 protein. The sample contains around 450,000 distinct CDR3 sequences, around 16% of which appear only once. Time point indicated: newly diagnosed GD, antithyroid drugs for less than 3 months. PBMC-extracted RNA yielded the TCR library. These same data were also listed under a study on T cells in Graves' hyperthyroidism and ophthalmopathy.

Sequenced here: peripheral blood mononuclear cells (PBMCs), sampled at new diagnosis, from a patient treated with antithyroid drugs. The receptors come from a woman aged 40 to 50 with Graves disease.

The table lists this clonotype with many counts. This sequence joins TRBV30 and TRBJ2-5; 9 bases are a match to TRBD1. Germline trimming cut 2 bases from V and 3 bases from J; bases unmatched to any gene: 7. The CDR3 runs 15 residues. Germline V gene lookup returns CDR1 GTSNPN and CDR2 SVGIG (reference sequence). CDR3 amino acids: CAWSRLQGAEETQYF. The CDR3 nucleotides are TGTGCCTGGAGTCGGTTACAGGGGGCAGAAGAGACCCAGTACTTC.

The chain couples TRBV6-2 or TRBV6-3 to TRBJ2-7; D not resolved. The germline V gene encodes CDR1 MNHEY and CDR2 SVGEGT. The CDR3 length is 11 residues. V was shortened by 2 bases and J by 6 bases, with 5 bases between the two germline ends. For the CDR3, the DNA is TGTGCCAGCAGTTACCCAACCGAGCAGTACTTC. Translation: CASSYPTEQYF.

This clonotype was detected a few times. The chain has TRBV28 and TRBJ1-3; 10 nucleotides agree with TRBD1. CDR3 length: 16 residues. The germline V gene encodes CDR1 MDHEN and CDR2 SYDVKM. V shed 5 bases, J shed 3 bases, and the junction held 7 bases outside the gene matches. The CDR3 protein is CASSLDRGDFGNTIYF. CDR3 nucleotide sequence: TGTGCCAGCAGTCTGGACAGGGGGGATTTTGGAAACACCATATATTTT.

This chain links TRBV12-3 or TRBV12-4 with TRBJ2-2; possibly TRBD2 for D (6 bases). The CDR3 covers 15 residues. The V gene lost 7 bases and the J gene lost 1 base, with 13 bases spanning the gap. The CDR3 protein is CASNLVGGNTGELFF. CDR3 DNA: TGTGCCAGCAACTTGGTGGGGGGGAACACCGGGGAGCTGTTTTTT.

This clonotype was detected ten times or more. The chain links TRBV7-9 to TRBJ2-2; 8 positions match TRBD1. The CDR3 covers 15 residues. Trimming took 5 bases from V and 7 from J; bases not matched to a gene: 9. Germline CDR1 SEHNR, CDR2 FQNEAQ (reference sequence). Written as DNA, the CDR3 is TGTGCCAGCAGCCCCCGGACAGGGAAAGTCGGGGAGCTGTTTTTT. Translating gives CASSPRTGKVGELFF.